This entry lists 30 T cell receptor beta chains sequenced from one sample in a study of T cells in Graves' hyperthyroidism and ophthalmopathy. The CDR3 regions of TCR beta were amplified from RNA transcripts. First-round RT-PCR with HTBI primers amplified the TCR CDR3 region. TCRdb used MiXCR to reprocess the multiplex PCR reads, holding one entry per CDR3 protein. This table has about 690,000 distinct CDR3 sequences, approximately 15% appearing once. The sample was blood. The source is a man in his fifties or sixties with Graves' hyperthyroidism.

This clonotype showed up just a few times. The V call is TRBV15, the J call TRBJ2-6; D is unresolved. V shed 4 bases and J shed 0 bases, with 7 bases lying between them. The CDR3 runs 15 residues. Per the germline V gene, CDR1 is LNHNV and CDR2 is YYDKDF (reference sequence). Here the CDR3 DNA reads TGTGCCACCAGCAATAGGTCCTCTGGGGCCAACGTCCTGACTTTC. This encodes CATSNRSSGANVLTF.

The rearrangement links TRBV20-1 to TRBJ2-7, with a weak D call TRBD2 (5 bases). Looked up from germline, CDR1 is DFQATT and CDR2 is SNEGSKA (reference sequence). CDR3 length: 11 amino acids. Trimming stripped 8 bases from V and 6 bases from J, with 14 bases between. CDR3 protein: CSRKLAGEQYF. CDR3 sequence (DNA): TGCAGTAGGAAACTCGCGGGCGAGCAGTACTTC.

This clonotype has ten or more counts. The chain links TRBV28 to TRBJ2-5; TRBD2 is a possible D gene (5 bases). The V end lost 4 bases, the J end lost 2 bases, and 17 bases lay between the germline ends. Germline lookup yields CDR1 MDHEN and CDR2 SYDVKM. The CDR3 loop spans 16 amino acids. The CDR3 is CASSSRAPRGQETQYF. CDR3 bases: TGTGCCAGCAGTTCCCGGGCTCCCCGAGGGCAAGAGACCCAGTACTTC.

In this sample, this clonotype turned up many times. The CDR3 loop reads CSVGEGRNYGYTF. The CDR3 DNA follows: TGCAGCGTTGGGGAGGGTCGGAACTATGGCTACACCTTC. V and J are TRBV29-1 and TRBJ1-2; D not certain. This CDR3 is 13 amino acids long. Germline loops: CDR1 SQVTM, CDR2 ANQGSEA. The V and J ends lost 4 bases and 2 bases respectively, with 11 bases between them. The whole variable domain, remainder taken from reference TRBV29-1 and TRBJ1-2, is SAVISQKPSRDICQRGTSLTIQCQVDSQVTMMFWYRQQPGQSLTLIATANQGSEATYESGFVIDKFPISRPNLTFSTLTVSNMSPEDSSIYLCSVGEGRNYGYTFGSGTRLTVV.

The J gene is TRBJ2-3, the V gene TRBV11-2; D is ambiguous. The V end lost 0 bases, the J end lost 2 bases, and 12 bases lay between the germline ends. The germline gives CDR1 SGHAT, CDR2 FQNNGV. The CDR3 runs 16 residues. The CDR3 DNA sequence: TGTGCCAGCAGCTTAGATGTGGCAAGGGCCACAGATACGCAGTATTTT. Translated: CASSLDVARATDTQYF.

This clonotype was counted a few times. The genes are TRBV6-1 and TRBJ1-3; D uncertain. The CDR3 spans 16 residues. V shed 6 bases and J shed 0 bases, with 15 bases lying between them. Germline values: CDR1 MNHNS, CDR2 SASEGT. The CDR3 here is CASRAISIPSGNTIYF. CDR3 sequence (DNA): TGTGCCAGCAGGGCTATTTCTATCCCCTCTGGAAACACCATATATTTT.

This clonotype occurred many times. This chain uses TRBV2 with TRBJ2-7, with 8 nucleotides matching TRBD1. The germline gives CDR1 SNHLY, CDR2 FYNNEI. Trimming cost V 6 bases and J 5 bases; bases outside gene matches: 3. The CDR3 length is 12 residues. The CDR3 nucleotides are TGTGCCAGCAGAGACAGGGGCCACGAGCAGTACTTC. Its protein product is CASRDRGHEQYF. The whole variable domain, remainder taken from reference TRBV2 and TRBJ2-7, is EPEVTQTPSHQVTQMGQEVILRCVPISNHLYFYWYRQILGQKVEFLVSFYNNEISEKSEIFDDQFSVERPDGSNFTLKIRSTKLEDSAMYFCASRDRGHEQYFGPGTRLTVT.

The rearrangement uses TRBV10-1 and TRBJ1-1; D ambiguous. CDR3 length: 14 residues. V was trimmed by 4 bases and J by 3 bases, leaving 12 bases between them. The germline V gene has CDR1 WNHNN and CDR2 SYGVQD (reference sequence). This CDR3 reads CASSVSRAYTEAFF. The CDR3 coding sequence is TGCGCCAGCAGTGTATCCCGGGCGTACACTGAAGCTTTCTTT.

CDR3 sequence (DNA): TGCAGTGCTCCTTTTGGCGGGGGGGGTGGAGAGACCCAGTACTTC. Translating it yields CSAPFGGGGGETQYF. The V call is TRBV20-1, the J call TRBJ2-5; TRBD2 matches 9 bases. J lost 4 bases, V lost 5 bases, and 11 bases had no gene match. There are 15 residues in the CDR3. Germline loops: CDR1 DFQATT, CDR2 SNEGSKA (reference sequence).

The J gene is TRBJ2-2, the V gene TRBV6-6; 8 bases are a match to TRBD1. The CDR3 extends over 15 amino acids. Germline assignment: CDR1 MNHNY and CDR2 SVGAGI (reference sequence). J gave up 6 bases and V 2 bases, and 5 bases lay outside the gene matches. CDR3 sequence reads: CASSYPTGEAGELFF. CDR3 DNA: TGTGCCAGCAGTTACCCGACAGGGGAGGCCGGGGAGCTGTTTTTT.

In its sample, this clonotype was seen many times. The CDR3 DNA sequence: TGTGCCAGCAGCTTGTATGGGGAGTACAATGAGCAGTTCTTC. Its protein product is CASSLYGEYNEQFF. V is TRBV11-1 and J is TRBJ2-1, with a weak D call TRBD2 (5 bases). The CDR3 contains 14 residues. From germline, CDR1 is SGHAT and CDR2 FQDESV (reference sequence). The V and J ends lost 3 bases and 4 bases respectively, with 10 bases between them. The variable domain in full, completed from reference TRBV11-1 and TRBJ2-1, reads EAEVAQSPRYKITEKSQAVAFWCDPISGHATLYWYRQILGQGPELLVQFQDESVVDDSQLPKDRFSAERLKGVDSTLKIQPAELGDSAMYLCASSLYGEYNEQFFGPGTRLTVL.

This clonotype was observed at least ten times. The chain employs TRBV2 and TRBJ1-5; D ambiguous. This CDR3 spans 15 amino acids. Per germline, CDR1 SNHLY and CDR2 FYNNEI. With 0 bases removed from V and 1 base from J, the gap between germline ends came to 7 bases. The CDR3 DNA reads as TGTGCCAGCAGTGAAGCGTTGGGAAGCAATCAGCCCCAGCATTTT. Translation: CASSEALGSNQPQHF. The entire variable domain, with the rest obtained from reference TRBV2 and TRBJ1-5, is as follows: EPEVTQTPSHQVTQMGQEVILRCVPISNHLYFYWYRQILGQKVEFLVSFYNNEISEKSEIFDDQFSVERPDGSNFTLKIRSTKLEDSAMYFCASSEALGSNQPQHFGDGTRLSIL.

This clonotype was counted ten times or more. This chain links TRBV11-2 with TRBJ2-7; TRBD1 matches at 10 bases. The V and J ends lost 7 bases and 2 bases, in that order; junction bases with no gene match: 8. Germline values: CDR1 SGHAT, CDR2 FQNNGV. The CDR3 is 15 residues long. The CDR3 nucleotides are TGTGCCAGCACCGCCCGGGGACAGGGGACCTACGAGCAGTACTTC. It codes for CASTARGQGTYEQYF.

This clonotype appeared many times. The CDR3 DNA sequence: TGTGCCAGCAGTCCCCCGGGTAGCGGGACCTTAGCCAAAAACATTCAGTACTTC. Protein: CASSPPGSGTLAKNIQYF. The chain joins TRBV27 to TRBJ2-4; 8 bases are shared with TRBD2. Germline assignment: CDR1 MNHEY and CDR2 SMNVEV (reference sequence). Germline trimming cut 5 bases from V and 0 bases from J; bases unmatched to any gene: 12. The CDR3 has 18 residues.

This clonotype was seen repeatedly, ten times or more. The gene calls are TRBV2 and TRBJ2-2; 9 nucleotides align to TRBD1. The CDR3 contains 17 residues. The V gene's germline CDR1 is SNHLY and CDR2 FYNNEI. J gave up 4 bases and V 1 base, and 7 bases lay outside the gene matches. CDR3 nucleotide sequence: TGTGCCAGCAGTGAAGAGGCCGACAGGGGGGGCACCGGGGAGCTGTTTTTT. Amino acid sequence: CASSEEADRGGTGELFF. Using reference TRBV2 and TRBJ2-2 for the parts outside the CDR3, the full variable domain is EPEVTQTPSHQVTQMGQEVILRCVPISNHLYFYWYRQILGQKVEFLVSFYNNEISEKSEIFDDQFSVERPDGSNFTLKIRSTKLEDSAMYFCASSEEADRGGTGELFFGEGSRLTVL.

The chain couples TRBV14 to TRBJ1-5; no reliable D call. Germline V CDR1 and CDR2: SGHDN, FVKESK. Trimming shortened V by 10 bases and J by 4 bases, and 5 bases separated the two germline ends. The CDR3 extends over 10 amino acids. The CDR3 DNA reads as TGTGCCACCACAAATCAGCCCCAGCATTTT. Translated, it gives CATTNQPQHF.

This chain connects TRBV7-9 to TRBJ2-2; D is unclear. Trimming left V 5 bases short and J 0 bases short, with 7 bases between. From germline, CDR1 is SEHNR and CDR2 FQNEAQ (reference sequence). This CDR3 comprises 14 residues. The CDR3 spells CASSATTNTGELFF. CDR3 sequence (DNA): TGTGCCAGCAGCGCAACAACGAACACCGGGGAGCTGTTTTTT. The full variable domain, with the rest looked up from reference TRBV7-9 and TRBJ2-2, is DTGVSQNPRHKITKRGQNVTFRCDPISEHNRLYWYRQTLGQGPEFLTYFQNEAQLEKSRLLSDRFSAERPKGSFSTLEIQRTEQGDSAMYLCASSATTNTGELFFGEGSRLTVL.

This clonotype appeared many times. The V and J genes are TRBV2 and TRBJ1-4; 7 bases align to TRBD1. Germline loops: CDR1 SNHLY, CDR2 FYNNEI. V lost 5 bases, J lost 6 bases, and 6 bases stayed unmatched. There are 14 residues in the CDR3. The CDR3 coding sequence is TGTGCCAGCAGTTTGGAGACAGGGTATGAAAAACTGTTTTTT. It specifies CASSLETGYEKLFF.

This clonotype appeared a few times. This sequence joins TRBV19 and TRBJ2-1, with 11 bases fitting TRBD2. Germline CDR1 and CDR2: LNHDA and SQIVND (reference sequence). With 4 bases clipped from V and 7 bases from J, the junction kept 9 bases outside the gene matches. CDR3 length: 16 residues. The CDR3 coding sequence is TGTGCCAGTAGTAAAACTAGCGGGAGAGTTCGGAATGAGCAGTTCTTC. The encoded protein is CASSKTSGRVRNEQFF.

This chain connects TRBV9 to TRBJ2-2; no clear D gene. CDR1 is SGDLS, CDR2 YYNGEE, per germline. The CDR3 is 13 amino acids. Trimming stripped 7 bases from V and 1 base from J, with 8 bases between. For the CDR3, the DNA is TGTGCCAGCGGTCAGAGGAACACCGGGGAGCTGTTTTTT. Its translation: CASGQRNTGELFF. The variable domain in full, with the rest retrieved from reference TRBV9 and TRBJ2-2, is DSGVTQTPKHLITATGQRVTLRCSPRSGDLSVYWYQQSLDQGLQFLIQYYNGEERAKGNILERFSAQQFPDLHSELNLSSLELGDSALYFCASGQRNTGELFFGEGSRLTVL.

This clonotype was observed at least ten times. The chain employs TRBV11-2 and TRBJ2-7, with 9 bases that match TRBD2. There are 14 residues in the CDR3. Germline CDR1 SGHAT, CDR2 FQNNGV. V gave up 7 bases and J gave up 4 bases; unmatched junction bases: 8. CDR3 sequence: CASKQVAGEYEQYF. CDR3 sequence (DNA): TGTGCCAGCAAGCAGGTAGCGGGAGAATACGAGCAGTACTTC.

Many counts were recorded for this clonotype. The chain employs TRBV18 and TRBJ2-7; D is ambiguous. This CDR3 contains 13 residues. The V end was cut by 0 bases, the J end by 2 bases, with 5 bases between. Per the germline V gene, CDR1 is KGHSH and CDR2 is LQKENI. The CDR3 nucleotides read TGTGCCAGCTCACCACCGGCGGCCTACGAGCAGTACTTC. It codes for CASSPPAAYEQYF.

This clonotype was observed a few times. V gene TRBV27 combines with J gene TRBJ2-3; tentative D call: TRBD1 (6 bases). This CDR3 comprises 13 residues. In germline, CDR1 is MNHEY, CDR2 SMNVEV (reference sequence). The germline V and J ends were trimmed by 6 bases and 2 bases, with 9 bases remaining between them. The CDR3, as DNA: TGTGCCAGCAGGCCAGGGGACACAGATACGCAGTATTTT. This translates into CASRPGDTDTQYF.

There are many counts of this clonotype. The DNA of the CDR3 is TGTGCCAGCAATAATGGACCGCCCCTCCTTTCACCCCTCCACTTT. As protein: CASNNGPPLLSPLHF. This chain uses TRBV27 with TRBJ1-6; D is ambiguous. The CDR3 is made up of 15 amino acids. Germline CDR1 MNHEY, CDR2 SMNVEV (reference sequence). Deletions cut 7 bases from V and 9 bases from J, with 19 bases between.

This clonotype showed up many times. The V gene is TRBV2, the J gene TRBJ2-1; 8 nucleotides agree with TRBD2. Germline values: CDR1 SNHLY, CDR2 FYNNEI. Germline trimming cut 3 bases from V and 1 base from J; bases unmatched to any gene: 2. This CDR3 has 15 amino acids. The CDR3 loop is CASSEVAGSYNEQFF. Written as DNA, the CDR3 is TGTGCCAGCAGTGAGGTAGCGGGATCCTACAATGAGCAGTTCTTC.

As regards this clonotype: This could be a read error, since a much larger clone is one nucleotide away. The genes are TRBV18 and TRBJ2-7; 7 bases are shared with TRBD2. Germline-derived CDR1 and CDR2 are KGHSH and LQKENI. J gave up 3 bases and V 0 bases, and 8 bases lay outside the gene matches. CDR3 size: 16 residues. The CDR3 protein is CASSPPDRAGIYEQYF. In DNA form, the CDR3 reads TGTGCCAGCTCACCACCGGACCGAGCGGGAATCTACGAGCAGTACTTC. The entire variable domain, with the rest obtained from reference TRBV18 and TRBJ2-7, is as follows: NAGVMQNPRHLVRRRGQEARLRCSPMKGHSHVYWYRQLPEEGLKFMVYLQKENIIDESGMPKERFSAEFPKEGPSILRIQQVVRGDSAAYFCASSPPDRAGIYEQYFGPGTRLTVT.

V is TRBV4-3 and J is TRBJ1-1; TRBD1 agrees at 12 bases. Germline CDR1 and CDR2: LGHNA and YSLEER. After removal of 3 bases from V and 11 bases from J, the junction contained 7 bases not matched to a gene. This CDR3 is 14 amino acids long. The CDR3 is CASSQGQGAGQAFF. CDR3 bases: TGCGCCAGCAGCCAGGGACAGGGGGCAGGGCAGGCTTTCTTT.

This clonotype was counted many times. The CDR3 loop reads CASSFPSGRPYNEQFF. Here the CDR3 DNA reads TGTGCCAGCAGTTTTCCTAGCGGGAGACCCTACAATGAGCAGTTCTTC. The genes are TRBV12-3 or TRBV12-4 and TRBJ2-1, with 10 positions matching TRBD2. The CDR3 runs 16 residues. V was pared by 3 bases and J by 2 bases, with 4 bases of the junction left unmatched.

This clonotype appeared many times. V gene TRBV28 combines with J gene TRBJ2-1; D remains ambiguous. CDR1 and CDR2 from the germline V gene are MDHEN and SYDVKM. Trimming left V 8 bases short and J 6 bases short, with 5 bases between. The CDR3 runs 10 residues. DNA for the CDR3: TGTGCCAGCGGGCGCAATGAGCAGTTCTTC. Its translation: CASGRNEQFF.

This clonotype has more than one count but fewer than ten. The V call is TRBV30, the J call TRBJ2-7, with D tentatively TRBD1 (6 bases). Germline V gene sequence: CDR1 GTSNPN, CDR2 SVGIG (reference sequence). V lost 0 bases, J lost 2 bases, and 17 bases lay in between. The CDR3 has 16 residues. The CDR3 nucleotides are TGTGCCTGGAGTGTCGTAACCGGGACACGCGCCTACGAGCAGTACTTC. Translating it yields CAWSVVTGTRAYEQYF.